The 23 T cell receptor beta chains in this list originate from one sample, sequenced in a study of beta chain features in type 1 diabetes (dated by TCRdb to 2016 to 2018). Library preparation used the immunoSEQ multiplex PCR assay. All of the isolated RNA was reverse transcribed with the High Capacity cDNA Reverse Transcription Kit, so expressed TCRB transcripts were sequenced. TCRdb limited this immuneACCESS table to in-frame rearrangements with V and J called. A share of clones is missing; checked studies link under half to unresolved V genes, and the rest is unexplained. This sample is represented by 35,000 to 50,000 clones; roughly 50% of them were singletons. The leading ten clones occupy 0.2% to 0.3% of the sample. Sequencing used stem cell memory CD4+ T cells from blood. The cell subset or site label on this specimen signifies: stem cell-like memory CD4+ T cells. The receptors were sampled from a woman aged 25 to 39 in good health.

CDR3 in DNA: TGTGCCAGCAGTTCGTTAGGGGCGGAGAACTACGAGCAGTACTTC. Translated: CASSSLGAENYEQYF. V usage is TRBV27 and J usage is TRBJ2-7; the D gene is possibly TRBD1 (5 bases). V was cut by 4 bases and J by 3 bases, with 16 bases left in between. The V gene's germline CDR1 is MNHEY and CDR2 SMNVEV (reference sequence). This CDR3 region has 15 residues.

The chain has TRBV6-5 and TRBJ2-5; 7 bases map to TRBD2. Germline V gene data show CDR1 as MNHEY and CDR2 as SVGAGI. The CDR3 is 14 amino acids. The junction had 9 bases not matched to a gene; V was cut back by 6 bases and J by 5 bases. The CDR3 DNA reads TGTGCCAGCAGAAATGTGGGAGGGCTGGAGACCCAGTACTTC. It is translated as CASRNVGGLETQYF.

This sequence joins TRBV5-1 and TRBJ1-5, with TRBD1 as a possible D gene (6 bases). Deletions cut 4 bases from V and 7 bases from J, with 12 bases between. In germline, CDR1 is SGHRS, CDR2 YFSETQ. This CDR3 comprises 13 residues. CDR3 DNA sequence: TGCGCCAGCAGCCGAACAGGGTCCCAGCCCCAGCATTTT. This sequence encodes CASSRTGSQPQHF.

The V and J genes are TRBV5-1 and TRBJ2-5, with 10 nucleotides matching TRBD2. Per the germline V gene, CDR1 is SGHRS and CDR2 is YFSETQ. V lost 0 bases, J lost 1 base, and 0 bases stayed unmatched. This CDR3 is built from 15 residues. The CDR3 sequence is CASSLGTSGQETQYF. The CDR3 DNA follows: TGCGCCAGCAGCTTGGGGACTAGCGGCCAAGAGACCCAGTACTTC.

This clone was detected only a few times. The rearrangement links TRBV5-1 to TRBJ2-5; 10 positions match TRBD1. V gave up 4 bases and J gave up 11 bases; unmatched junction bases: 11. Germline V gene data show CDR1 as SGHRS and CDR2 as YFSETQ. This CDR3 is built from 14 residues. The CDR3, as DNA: TGCGCCAGCAGCATCCTCGACAGGGGGCAGGAGCAGTACTTC. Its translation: CASSILDRGQEQYF.

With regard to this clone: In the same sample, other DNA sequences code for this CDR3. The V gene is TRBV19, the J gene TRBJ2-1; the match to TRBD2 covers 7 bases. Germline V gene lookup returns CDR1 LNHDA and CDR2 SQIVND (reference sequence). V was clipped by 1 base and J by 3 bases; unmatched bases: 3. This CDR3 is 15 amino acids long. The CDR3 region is CASSIASGHYNEQFF. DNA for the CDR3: TGTGCCAGTAGTATAGCTAGCGGCCACTACAATGAGCAGTTCTTC. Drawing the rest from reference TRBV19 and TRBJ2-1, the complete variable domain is DGGITQSPKYLFRKEGQNVTLSCEQNLNHDAMYWYRQDPGQGLRLIYYSQIVNDFQKGDIAEGYSVSREKKESFPLTVTSAQKNPTAFYLCASSIASGHYNEQFFGPGTRLTVL.

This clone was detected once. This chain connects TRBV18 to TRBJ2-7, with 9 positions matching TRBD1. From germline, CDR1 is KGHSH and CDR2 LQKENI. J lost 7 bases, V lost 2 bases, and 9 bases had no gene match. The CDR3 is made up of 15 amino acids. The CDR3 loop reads CASSPSDRGIREQYF. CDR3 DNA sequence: TGTGCCAGCTCACCATCGGACAGGGGAATAAGAGAGCAGTACTTC.

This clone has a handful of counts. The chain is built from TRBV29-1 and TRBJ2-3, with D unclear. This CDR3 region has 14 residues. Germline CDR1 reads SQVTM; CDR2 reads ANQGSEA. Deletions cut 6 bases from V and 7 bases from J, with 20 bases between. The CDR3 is CSVVTVLGFNTQYF. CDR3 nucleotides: TGCAGCGTGGTCACGGTCCTAGGCTTTAATACGCAGTATTTT.

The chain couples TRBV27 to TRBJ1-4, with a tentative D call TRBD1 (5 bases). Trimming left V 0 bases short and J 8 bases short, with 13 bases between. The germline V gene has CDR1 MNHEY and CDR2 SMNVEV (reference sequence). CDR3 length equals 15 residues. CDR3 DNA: TGTGCCAGCAGTTTATCTCCAGGGTTTGGAGAAAAACTGTTTTTT. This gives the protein CASSLSPGFGEKLFF.

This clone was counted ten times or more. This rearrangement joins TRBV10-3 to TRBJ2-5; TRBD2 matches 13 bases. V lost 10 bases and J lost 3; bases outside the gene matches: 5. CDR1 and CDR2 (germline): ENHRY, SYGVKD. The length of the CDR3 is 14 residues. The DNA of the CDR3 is TGTGCCAGTGGACTAGCGGGAGTGGAAGAGACCCAGTACTTC. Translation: CASGLAGVEETQYF.

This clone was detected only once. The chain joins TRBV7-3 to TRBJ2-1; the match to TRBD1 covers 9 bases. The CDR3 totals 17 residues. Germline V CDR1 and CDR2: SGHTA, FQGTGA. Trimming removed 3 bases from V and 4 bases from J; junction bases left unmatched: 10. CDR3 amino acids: CASSLGTGSVPYNEQFF. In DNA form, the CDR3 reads TGTGCCAGCAGCTTGGGGACAGGGTCCGTACCATACAATGAGCAGTTCTTC. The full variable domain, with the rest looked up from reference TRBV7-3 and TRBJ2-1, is GAGVSQTPSNKVTEKGKYVELRCDPISGHTALYWYRQSLGQGPEFLIYFQGTGAADDSGLPNDRFFAVRPEGSVSTLKIQRTERGDSAVYLCASSLGTGSVPYNEQFFGPGTRLTVL.

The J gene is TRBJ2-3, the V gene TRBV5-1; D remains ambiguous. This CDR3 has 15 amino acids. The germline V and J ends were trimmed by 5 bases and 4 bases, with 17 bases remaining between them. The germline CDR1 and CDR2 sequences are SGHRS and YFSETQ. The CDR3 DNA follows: TGCGCCAGCAGTCTCGATCGCCAGTCCCCAGATACGCAGTATTTT. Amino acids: CASSLDRQSPDTQYF. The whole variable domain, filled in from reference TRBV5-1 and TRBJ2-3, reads KAGVTQTPRYLIKTRGQQVTLSCSPISGHRSVSWYQQTPGQGLQFLFEYFSETQRNKGNFPGRFSGRQFSNSRSEMNVSTLELGDSALYLCASSLDRQSPDTQYFGPGTRLTVL.

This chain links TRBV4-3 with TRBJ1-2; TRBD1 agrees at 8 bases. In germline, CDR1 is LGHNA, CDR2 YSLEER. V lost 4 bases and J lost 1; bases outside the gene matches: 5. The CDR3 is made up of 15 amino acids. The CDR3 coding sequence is TGCGCCAGCAGCCTCGACAGGGGCGGTAACTATGGCTACACCTTC. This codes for CASSLDRGGNYGYTF.

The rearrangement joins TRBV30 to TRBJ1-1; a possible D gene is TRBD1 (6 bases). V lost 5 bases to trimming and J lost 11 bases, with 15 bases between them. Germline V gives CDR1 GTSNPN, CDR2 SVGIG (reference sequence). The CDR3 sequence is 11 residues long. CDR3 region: CAWWLGQIAFF. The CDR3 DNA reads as TGTGCCTGGTGGCTAGGACAGATCGCTTTCTTT.

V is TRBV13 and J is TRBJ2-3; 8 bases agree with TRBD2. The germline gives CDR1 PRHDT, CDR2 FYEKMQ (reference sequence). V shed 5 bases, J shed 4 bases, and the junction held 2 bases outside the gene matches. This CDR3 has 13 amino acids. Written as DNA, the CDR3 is TGTGCCAGCAGCCCGGGGGGGCCAGATACGCAGTATTTT. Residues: CASSPGGPDTQYF.

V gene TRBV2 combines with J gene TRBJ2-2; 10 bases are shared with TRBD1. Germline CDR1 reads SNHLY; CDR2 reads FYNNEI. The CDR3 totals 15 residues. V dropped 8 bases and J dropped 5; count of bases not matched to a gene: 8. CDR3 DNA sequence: TGTGCCAGCGACGGACAGGGGGGACCGACCGGGGAGCTGTTTTTT. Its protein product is CASDGQGGPTGELFF. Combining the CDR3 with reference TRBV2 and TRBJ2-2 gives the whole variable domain EPEVTQTPSHQVTQMGQEVILRCVPISNHLYFYWYRQILGQKVEFLVSFYNNEISEKSEIFDDQFSVERPDGSNFTLKIRSTKLEDSAMYFCASDGQGGPTGELFFGEGSRLTVL.

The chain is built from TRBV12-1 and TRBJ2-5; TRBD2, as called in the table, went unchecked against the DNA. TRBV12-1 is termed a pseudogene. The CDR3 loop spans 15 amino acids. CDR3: CASSSGTSGSETQYF. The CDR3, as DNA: TGTGCCAGCAGCTCTGGGACTAGCGGATCGGAGACCCAGTACTTC.

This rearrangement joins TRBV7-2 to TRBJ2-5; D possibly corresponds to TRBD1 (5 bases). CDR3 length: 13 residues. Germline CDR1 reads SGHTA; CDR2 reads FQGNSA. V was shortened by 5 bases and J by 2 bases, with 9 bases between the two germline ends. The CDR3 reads CASSPPGQETQYF. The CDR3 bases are TGTGCCAGCAGCCCCCCAGGGCAAGAGACCCAGTACTTC.

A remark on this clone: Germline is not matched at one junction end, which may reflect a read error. CDR3 amino acids: CASSGTSGSGEVDF. In DNA form, the CDR3 reads TGTGCCAGCAGCGGGACTAGCGGGAGTGGGGAAGTAGATTTT. The V and J genes are TRBV5-5 and TRBJ2-3, with 14 bases aligning to TRBD2. The CDR3 covers 14 residues. The germline gives CDR1 SGHKS, CDR2 YYEKEE (reference sequence). The complete variable domain, with remaining parts taken from reference TRBV5-5 and TRBJ2-3, reads DAGVTQSPTHLIKTRGQQVTLRCSPISGHKSVSWYQQVLGQGPQFIFQYYEKEERGRGNFPDRFSARQFPNYSSELNVNALLLGDSALYLCASSGTSGSGEVDFGPGTRLTVL.

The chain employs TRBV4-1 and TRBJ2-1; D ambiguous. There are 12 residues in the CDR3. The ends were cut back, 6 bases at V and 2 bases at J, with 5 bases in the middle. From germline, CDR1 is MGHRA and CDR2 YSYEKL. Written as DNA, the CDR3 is TGCGCCAGCAGTCAGACCTACAATGAGCAGTTCTTC. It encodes CASSQTYNEQFF.

The CDR3 sequence is CASSASGRGDTQYF. The CDR3 nucleotides read TGTGCCAGCAGTGCTAGCGGGAGAGGTGATACGCAGTATTTT. V usage is TRBV25-1 and J usage is TRBJ2-3; TRBD2 aligns across 10 bases. The CDR3 consists of 14 residues. V trimming: 4 bases; J trimming: 6 bases; junction bases outside the gene matches: 4. The germline V gene has CDR1 MGHDK and CDR2 SYGVNS.

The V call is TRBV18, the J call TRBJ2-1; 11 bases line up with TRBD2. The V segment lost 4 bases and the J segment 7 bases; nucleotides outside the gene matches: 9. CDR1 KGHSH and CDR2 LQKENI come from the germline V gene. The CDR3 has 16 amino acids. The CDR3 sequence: CASSLVLAGGWNEQFF. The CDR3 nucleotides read TGTGCCAGCTCACTCGTCCTAGCGGGAGGATGGAATGAGCAGTTCTTC. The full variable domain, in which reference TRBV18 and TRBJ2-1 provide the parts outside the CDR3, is NAGVMQNPRHLVRRRGQEARLRCSPMKGHSHVYWYRQLPEEGLKFMVYLQKENIIDESGMPKERFSAEFPKEGPSILRIQQVVRGDSAAYFCASSLVLAGGWNEQFFGPGTRLTVL.

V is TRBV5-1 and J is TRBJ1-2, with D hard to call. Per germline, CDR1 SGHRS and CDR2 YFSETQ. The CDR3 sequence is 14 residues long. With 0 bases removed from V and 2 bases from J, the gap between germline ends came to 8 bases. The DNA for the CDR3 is TGCGCCAGCAGCTTGGGTCTAGAGAACTATGGCTACACCTTC. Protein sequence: CASSLGLENYGYTF.